This T cell receptor (beta chain) stems from a study of shared clonotypes between healthy human individuals (dated by TCRdb to the early 2020s). About the study as a whole: The cohort comprised a couple of women and a few men aged 18 to 49 years. Between about 0.94 and 8.9 billion PBMCs per donor were obtained by leukapheresis. Different laboratories and diverse techniques were used to prepare libraries and sequence TCR repertoires, to increase sequencing depth and limit assay-specific biases. The study deeply sequenced blood TCR repertoires of about five healthy adults to estimate repertoire size and the extent of clonotype sharing between individuals. Per donor, three plates each were used for CD4 naive and CD4 memory, two for CD8 naive, and one for CD8 memory.

The CDR3, cysteine through phenylalanine, is 15 amino acids long. Just the 45-base CDR3 DNA is kept, in frame starting at base 1. The germline V gene specifies MRHNA as CDR1 and SNTAGT as CDR2. V is reduced by 8 bases and J by 2 bases, leaving a spacing of 19 bases between them. Using the deep immunoSEQ assay, multiplex PCR amplified TCR CDR3 regions from genomic DNA. Extracted genomic DNA from each cell subset was spread evenly across all wells of several immunoSEQ 96-well plates, with each plate serving as a replicate. For sorted subsets, about 210 ng of genomic DNA, equivalent to 30,000 or so T cell genomes, went into each replicate PCR. Purified libraries were measured with a Qubit 3.0 fluorometer, size-checked on a Bioanalyzer 2100, and measured again with the KAPA Library Quantification kit. A separate single-read 150-cycle Illumina NextSeq 550 flow cell was used to sequence each immunoSEQ 96-well plate. Regarding the original processing steps: Because the immunoSEQ output included only junctional sequences and no quality scores, the filtering could not be the same as the filtering used for full-length reads. Sequences were annotated with PyIR, a Python wrapper for IgBLAST v1.9, using IMGT germline references to assign V/J genes and CDR3. Reads with weak V/J assignments (E-value above 1e-6), missing CDR3, stop codons, out-of-frame junctions, or ambiguous translated residues were removed. A V3J clonotype was defined by an identical inferred V gene, J gene, and CDR3 amino acid sequence. Percentage overlap between repertoires was computed as shared unique clonotypes divided by the size of the smaller repertoire. Richness of each repertoire was evaluated using RTK rarefaction, the Chao1 estimator, and Recon v2.1 estimates of unobserved clonotypes. Generation probabilities for all TCRbeta clonotypes obtained by the gDNA method from a handful of donors were computed using OLGA. The immuneACCESS repertoire file appears here via TCRdb, limited to in-frame rearrangements. These files lack a portion of the clones; in checked studies, under half of the deficit traces to unresolved V genes, and the cause of the others is not known. The V and J calls and the clone size are those of that table, but D and trimming were determined from the DNA. The sample includes roughly 110,000 clones, with approximately 70% observed a single time. The top ten constitute 20% to 25% of the sample.

What the authors observed across the whole study: Higher generation probabilities were observed for clonotypes shared by all four sorted-subset donors than for non-shared clonotypes. Across a few donors, around 5.4% of naive CD4, roughly 3.5% of naive CD8, about 2.3% of memory CD4, and 0.4% to 0.45% of memory CD8 clonotypes were shared. Rarefaction of sorted-subset datasets indicated incomplete sequencing despite the large sequencing depth. Sampling was restricted to blood, and TCR repertoires in tissues likely differ from the TCR repertoires found in blood. Pairwise subsampling indicated that sequencing depth was expected to affect the degree of clonotype sharing among donors. Naive subsets generally had larger estimated clonotype richness than memory subsets. Because the study included only a small number of donors, the genetic and exposure-history diversity represented was limited.

The donors were healthy, HIV-negative adults who had no recently reported acute infections or vaccinations. Every donor was a Caucasian adult residing in Nashville, Tennessee, USA. CD8 memory samples consisted of magnetically selected CD45RO+ cells combined with CCR7-negative CD45RA+ effector memory (TemRA) cells. Blood was obtained by leukapheresis, after which PBMCs were separated by Ficoll-Histopaque density gradient centrifugation and cryopreserved in liquid nitrogen vapor phase. Purity and quantity of every magnetically sorted T cell population were checked by analytical flow cytometry. Each sorted fraction had its genomic DNA isolated and then quantified by UV absorbance on a Nanodrop 2000c. On this clone itself: This clone's antigen is unknown. There are no base qualities to consult, and no much larger clone falls within one base.

The specimen was memory CD8+ T cells sorted from blood. The cell subset or site label on this specimen signifies: CD45RO+ cells pooled with CCR7-negative TemRA cells. This clonotype originated in a woman in her thirties in good health. The sequence is built from TRBV6-4 and TRBJ2-7, with the D call tentatively TRBD1 or TRBD2, each fitting 6 bases. This receptor has the CDR3 CASHQWGDNPYEQYF. Here is the DNA: TGTGCCAGCCACCAATGGGGGGACAACCCCTACGAGCAGTACTTC.